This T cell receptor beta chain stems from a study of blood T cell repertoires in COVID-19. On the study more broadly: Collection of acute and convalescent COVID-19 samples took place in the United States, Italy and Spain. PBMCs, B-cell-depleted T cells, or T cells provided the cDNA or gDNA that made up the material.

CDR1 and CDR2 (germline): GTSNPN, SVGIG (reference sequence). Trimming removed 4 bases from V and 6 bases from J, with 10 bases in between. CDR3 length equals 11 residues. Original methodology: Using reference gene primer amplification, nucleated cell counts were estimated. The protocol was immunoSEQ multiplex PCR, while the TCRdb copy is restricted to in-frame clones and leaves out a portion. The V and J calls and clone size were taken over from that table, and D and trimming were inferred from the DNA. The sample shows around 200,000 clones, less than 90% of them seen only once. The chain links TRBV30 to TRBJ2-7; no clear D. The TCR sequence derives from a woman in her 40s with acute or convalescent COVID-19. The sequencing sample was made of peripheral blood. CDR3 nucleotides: TGTGCCTGGACCACAGTCTCCGAGCAGTACTTC. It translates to CAWTTVSEQYF.